This T cell receptor beta chain originates from a study of blood T cell repertoires in COVID-19 (dated by TCRdb to about 2020). Looking at the study overall: Collaborator samples came from the United States, Italy and Spain and covered acute and convalescent phases of COVID-19. The material from the prospective study consisted of cDNA or gDNA derived from T cells, B-cell-depleted T cells, or PBMCs. Deeply sampled blood TCRbeta repertoires from subjects exposed to, actively infected with, or recovered from COVID-19 were included in the dataset. A freely available public database, intended as a resource for researchers studying the immune response to SARS-CoV-2, is where the repertoires were released. The samples were drawn from the first 160 participants of the ongoing ImmuneRACE study and from 1,254 subjects provided by 6 global collaborators. A de-identified subject ID, COVID-19 status, age in years and sex were almost always included in the sample metadata. HLA class I and class II types, where available, came from metadata supplied by the sample provider rather than from assay-based typing.

Participants in the prospective study were enrolled through a virtual design, were aged about 18 to 100 years, and lived in roughly 24 United States geographic areas. To assign participants to cohorts, the prospective study relied on clinical history that participants themselves reported in a screening survey and a study questionnaire. ImmuneRACE Cohort 3 recovered participants were defined by two consecutive negative NP/OP PCR tests, healthcare professional clearance, or symptom resolution. In the prospective study, whole blood, serum and a nasopharyngeal or oropharyngeal swab were collected from each participant by mobile phlebotomists. Prospective study participants could optionally give additional blood draws and questionnaires over an approximately 2-month period. Prospective study blood samples were shipped either frozen or at room temperature before DNA extraction. The immunoSEQ Assay, a bias-controlled multiplex PCR, was used to amplify TCRbeta CDR3 regions from genomic DNA. The study's processing was this. The number of nucleated cells in each sample was estimated by amplification of reference gene primers within the assay. To quantify the absolute abundance of each unique TCRbeta CDR3 rearrangement, sequence reads were collapsed and filtered. Productive Simpson clonality was computed per sample as the square root of Simpson's diversity index over productive rearrangements. As stored in TCRdb, this immuneACCESS dataset retains in-frame rearrangements with V and J assigned. A fraction of the clones does not appear; measured against another copy, unresolved V genes explain less than half of the discrepancy, and the remainder lacks a known reason. D and trimming were read from the DNA, whereas the V and J calls and clone size are those reported in that table. For this sample there are under 250,000 clones; 65% to 85% appear just once. The ten top clones hold under 3.5% of the sample.

The CDR3 runs 14 residues from the cysteine to the phenylalanine. CDR3 DNA is the only sequence kept; it has 42 bases, read in frame from the first base. Trimming takes 3 bases off V and 2 bases off J; junction bases not matched to a gene: 4. CDR1 and CDR2, per the germline V gene (reference sequence), are DFQATT and SNEGSKA. Beyond this particular receptor, the publication reports: Clinical and demographic metadata were provided uncurated, with the amount varying by source and participant.

With regard to this clone: The clone's antigen remains unknown. The sample holds no much larger clone one base away, and base qualities are not on file.

The receptor chain draws on TRBV20-1 and TRBJ1-1, and 9 bases in between align with TRBD1. The sample consisted of PBMCs or T cells enriched from blood (not recorded which). This clonotype was obtained from an older woman who had recovered from COVID-19. The CDR3 sequence is CSASRGQGNTEAFF. The sequenced DNA is TGCAGTGCTAGTAGGGGACAGGGAAACACTGAAGCTTTCTTT.